Below, 3 T cell receptor beta chains from the same sample are listed, as sequenced in a study of cytomegalovirus exposure and HLA in healthy donors. The PCR contained 60 Vbeta and 13 Jbeta primers. Profiled with immunoSEQ multiplex PCR; TCRdb holds only in-frame clones, not every one. The repertoire holds about 140,000 clones, around 65% seen once, with about 1.7% in the top ten. Sequences were obtained from PBMCs. The receptors stem from a male donor in good health and CMV-seronegative.

This clone appeared a few times. The rearrangement links TRBV19 to TRBJ1-1; TRBD1 matches 8 bases. In germline, CDR1 is LNHDA, CDR2 SQIVND (reference sequence). The CDR3 is 14 residues long. Losses at the gene ends were 6 bases for V and 3 bases for J; bases not matched to a gene: 6. The CDR3 DNA reads as TGTGCCAGTAGGAAGGACAGGGCGTACACTGAAGCTTTCTTT. Its translation is CASRKDRAYTEAFF.

The chain couples TRBV18 to TRBJ1-2; 8 nucleotides line up with TRBD1. J gave up 8 bases and V 6 bases, and 14 bases lay outside the gene matches. The CDR3 runs to 15 residues. Per the germline V gene, CDR1 is KGHSH and CDR2 is LQKENI. CDR3: CASSTRGDRKKGYTF. The CDR3 DNA sequence: TGTGCCAGCTCCACAAGGGGGGACAGGAAGAAGGGCTACACCTTC.

This clone has a handful of counts. The gene calls are TRBV6-5 and TRBJ1-4; D ambiguous. The CDR3 has 15 residues. The V end lost 2 bases, the J end lost 4 bases, and 11 bases lay between the germline ends. Germline CDR1 is MNHEY and CDR2 is SVGAGI. The CDR3 loop reads CASSYRSWRNEKLFF. CDR3 in DNA: TGTGCCAGCAGTTACAGGAGTTGGCGTAATGAAAAACTGTTTTTT.